Sequencing of this TCR beta chain was carried out in a study of blood T cell repertoires in COVID-19. The V gene's germline CDR1 is LNHDA and CDR2 SQIVND (reference sequence). The CDR3 spans 15 residues. V gave up 6 bases and J gave up 4 bases; unmatched junction bases: 11. Some clones are missing from TCRdb's copy, which holds only in-frame ones; the method was immunoSEQ multiplex PCR. The sample comprises 300,000 to 400,000 clones, less than 90% of which are singletons, and roughly 1% rests with the top ten. The clonotype originates from a woman in her 30s who had recovered from COVID-19. The sequenced material came from PBMCs or T cells enriched from blood (not recorded which). The V call is TRBV19, the J call TRBJ1-2, with 7 bases lining up with TRBD1. CDR3 protein: CASSSTGWRSYGYTF. The CDR3 DNA is TGTGCCAGTAGCTCGACAGGGTGGAGAAGCTATGGCTACACCTTC.